This note documents a single T cell receptor beta chain sequence. Its antigen is not identified. This was a survey-level run. TCRdb's table, derived via immunoSEQ multiplex PCR, lists solely in-frame clones and lacks some. The sample holds more than 90,000 clones, more than 70% seen once. Looked up from germline, CDR1 is LGHNA and CDR2 is YSLEER. J was trimmed by 6 bases and V by 0 bases; bases with no gene match: 8. The CDR3 has 16 residues. The sample is drawn from a study of fetal regulatory T cell absence and autoimmunity. Turning to the study itself: The IPEX patients lacked clinical diabetes but had exocrine pancreas autoimmunity.

General study findings and limits: Oligoclonal TCR enrichment in pancreas over cord blood reached over 100-fold for some clones.

Sample: pancreas tissue. The rearrangement joins TRBV4-3 to TRBJ2-3, with 8 bases identical to TRBD1. This receptor was obtained from a male donor with IPEX syndrome. CDR3 sequence (DNA): TGCGCCAGCAGCCAAGATAATGGGCAGGGGGCGGATACGCAGTATTTT. It specifies CASSQDNGQGADTQYF.